Presented here are 20 T cell receptor beta chains from one specimen sequenced in a study of blood T cell repertoires in COVID-19. Sequenced by immunoSEQ multiplex PCR; TCRdb stores in-frame clones only, minus some. The table has roughly 200,000 clones, around 89% seen once. Source material: peripheral blood. The receptors shown here come from a man between 40 and 49 years old with active or convalescent COVID-19.

The chain is built from TRBV11-3 and TRBJ1-3; D is unclear. This CDR3 spans 15 amino acids. Trimming pared 1 base from V and 1 base from J, leaving 8 bases between. CDR1 is SGHNT, CDR2 YENEEA, per germline. CDR3 loop: CASSLVSMSGNTIYF. CDR3 bases: TGTGCCAGCAGCTTAGTGTCTATGTCTGGAAACACCATATATTTT.

This clone has just one count. The rearrangement joins TRBV7-9 to TRBJ2-7, with D hard to call. Germline loops: CDR1 SEHNR, CDR2 FQNEAQ (reference sequence). The CDR3 contains 11 residues. The germline V and J ends were trimmed by 6 bases and 3 bases, with 6 bases remaining between them. CDR3 sequence reads: CASSNGYEQYF. As DNA, the CDR3 is TGTGCCAGCAGTAACGGCTACGAGCAGTACTTC.

The CDR3 coding sequence is TGTGCCAGCAGCTTGGAGCAGGGGGCTCGTGGCTACACCTTC. This codes for CASSLEQGARGYTF. The J gene is TRBJ1-2, the V gene TRBV5-4; 8 bases fit TRBD1. V gave up 0 bases and J gave up 7 bases; unmatched junction bases: 5. The CDR3 spans 14 residues. The V gene's germline CDR1 is SGHNT and CDR2 YYREEE (reference sequence). The whole variable domain, remainder taken from reference TRBV5-4 and TRBJ1-2, is ETGVTQSPTHLIKTRGQQVTLRCSSQSGHNTVSWYQQALGQGPQFIFQYYREEENGRGNFPPRFSGLQFPNYSSELNVNALELDDSALYLCASSLEQGARGYTFGSGTRLTVV.

J is TRBJ1-1 and V is TRBV5-6; TRBD1 agrees at 9 bases. This CDR3 region has 15 residues. V shed 3 bases, J shed 1 base, and the junction held 4 bases outside the gene matches. The germline gives CDR1 SGHDT, CDR2 YYEEEE. The CDR3 sequence is CASSWSDRGNTEAFF. CDR3 coding DNA: TGTGCCAGCAGCTGGTCGGACAGGGGGAACACTGAAGCTTTCTTT.

This CDR3 reads CASSFGVMNTEAFF. CDR3 in DNA: TGTGCCAGCAGCTTCGGGGTGATGAACACTGAAGCTTTCTTT. The chain is built from TRBV7-9 and TRBJ1-1; D is undetermined. V lost 3 bases, J lost 0 bases, and 8 bases lay in between. There are 14 residues in the CDR3. Germline CDR1 and CDR2: SEHNR and FQNEAQ (reference sequence).

The chain is built from TRBV29-1 and TRBJ1-1; TRBD1 might be the D (6 bases). Trimming shortened V by 7 bases and J by 2 bases, and 11 bases separated the two germline ends. The CDR3 totals 12 residues. Germline V gene data show CDR1 as SQVTM and CDR2 as ANQGSEA. The CDR3 sequence: CSGQELNTEAFF. The CDR3 bases are TGCAGCGGACAGGAGCTAAACACTGAAGCTTTCTTT.

The chain combines TRBV7-2 with TRBJ1-1, with D possibly TRBD1 on 6 matching bases. CDR1 and CDR2 (germline): SGHTA, FQGNSA. V was shortened by 5 bases and J by 0 bases, with 19 bases between the two germline ends. This CDR3 contains 17 residues. For the CDR3, the DNA is TGTGCCAGCAGCCCAGAGCGGGGGCAAATTGTGAACACTGAAGCTTTCTTT. This encodes CASSPERGQIVNTEAFF.

This chain joins TRBV27 and TRBJ2-2, with TRBD2 as a possible D gene (5 bases). The CDR3 has 16 amino acids. CDR1 and CDR2 (germline): MNHEY, SMNVEV (reference sequence). Trimming cost V 4 bases and J 3 bases, with 15 bases left between them. This chain's CDR3 is CASSSFSGYDTGELFF. The CDR3, as DNA: TGTGCCAGCAGTTCCTTTTCGGGGTACGACACCGGGGAGCTGTTTTTT.

The J gene is TRBJ1-5, the V gene TRBV27, with 9 bases that match TRBD1. This CDR3 is built from 15 residues. The V segment lost 4 bases and the J segment 3 bases; nucleotides outside the gene matches: 4. The V gene's germline CDR1 is MNHEY and CDR2 SMNVEV (reference sequence). The CDR3 here is CASSYNRGHNQPQHF. DNA for the CDR3: TGTGCCAGCAGTTACAACAGGGGGCACAATCAGCCCCAGCATTTT.

CDR3 region: CASSSRTVGTNYNEQFF. DNA of the CDR3: TGTGCCAGCAGCTCAAGGACAGTCGGGACTAACTACAATGAGCAGTTCTTC. This rearrangement joins TRBV11-2 to TRBJ2-1; maybe TRBD2 (7 bases). The germline V gene has CDR1 SGHAT and CDR2 FQNNGV. CDR3 length: 17 residues. The V gene lost 4 bases and the J gene lost 3 bases, with 19 bases spanning the gap.

The CDR3 spells CATSEKRGSGAFF. The CDR3 DNA is TGTGCCACCAGCGAGAAAAGGGGGTCGGGAGCTTTCTTT. The chain is built from TRBV15 and TRBJ1-1; a weak D match, TRBD1 (6 bases). Between the trimmed V and J ends, which lost 5 bases and 10 bases, there was a span of 17 bases. Germline V gene lookup returns CDR1 LNHNV and CDR2 YYDKDF (reference sequence). The CDR3 is 13 residues long.

V gene TRBV28 combines with J gene TRBJ2-1; maybe TRBD2 (6 bases). Germline V gene data show CDR1 as MDHEN and CDR2 as SYDVKM. The CDR3 is 16 residues long. V lost 4 bases, J lost 4 bases, and 17 bases lay in between. CDR3 nucleotide sequence: TGTGCCAGCAGTTCCCTACACCGCAGCGGGTACAATGAGCAGTTCTTC. Its protein product is CASSSLHRSGYNEQFF.

This clone has a handful of counts. The V call is TRBV9, the J call TRBJ1-5, with D perhaps TRBD1 (6 bases). The length of the CDR3 is 16 residues. Germline CDR1 and CDR2: SGDLS and YYNGEE. Trimming shortened V by 0 bases and J by 6 bases, and 16 bases separated the two germline ends. CDR3 DNA sequence: TGTGCCAGCAGCGTAGGGGCAGGGGCGGGCGGTCAGCCCCAGCATTTT. This gives the protein CASSVGAGAGGQPQHF. Using reference TRBV9 and TRBJ1-5 for the parts outside the CDR3, the full variable domain is DSGVTQTPKHLITATGQRVTLRCSPRSGDLSVYWYQQSLDQGLQFLIQYYNGEERAKGNILERFSAQQFPDLHSELNLSSLELGDSALYFCASSVGAGAGGQPQHFGDGTRLSIL.

The rearrangement links TRBV5-8 to TRBJ1-4, with TRBD1 matching over 8 bases. The CDR3 runs 15 residues. The germline gives CDR1 SGHTS, CDR2 YDEGEE. V lost 3 bases, J lost 8 bases, and 9 bases stayed unmatched. The CDR3 loop is CASSSRHAGGEKLFF. The CDR3 nucleotides read TGTGCCAGCAGCTCTCGCCACGCAGGGGGCGAAAAACTGTTTTTT.

This chain links TRBV5-5 with TRBJ1-2, with D possibly matching TRBD1 (5 bases). Germline V gives CDR1 SGHKS, CDR2 YYEKEE (reference sequence). There are 14 residues in the CDR3. Deletions cut 0 bases from V and 4 bases from J, with 10 bases between. The CDR3 reads CASSLGPGFYGYTF. For the CDR3, the DNA is TGTGCCAGCAGCTTGGGACCAGGGTTCTATGGCTACACCTTC.

This clone was picked up a small number of times. The chain carries TRBV19 and TRBJ1-1; D gene unclear. The CDR3 totals 13 residues. Trimming removed 7 bases at V and 1 base at J, with 10 bases between. Per germline, CDR1 LNHDA and CDR2 SQIVND (reference sequence). CDR3 residues: CASTPTPNTEAFF. CDR3 DNA: TGTGCCAGTACCCCGACACCGAACACTGAAGCTTTCTTT. The complete variable domain, with remaining parts taken from reference TRBV19 and TRBJ1-1, reads DGGITQSPKYLFRKEGQNVTLSCEQNLNHDAMYWYRQDPGQGLRLIYYSQIVNDFQKGDIAEGYSVSREKKESFPLTVTSAQKNPTAFYLCASTPTPNTEAFFGQGTRLTVV.

The chain links TRBV28 to TRBJ1-2; D is unclear. CDR3 length equals 13 residues. The germline gives CDR1 MDHEN, CDR2 SYDVKM. Between the trimmed V and J ends, which lost 8 bases and 6 bases, there was a span of 16 bases. The CDR3 is CASRPFGRDGYTF. CDR3 DNA sequence: TGTGCCAGCCGCCCCTTTGGTCGGGATGGCTACACCTTC.

The V gene is TRBV4-1, the J gene TRBJ2-2; tentative D call: TRBD2 (6 bases). The V gene lost 4 bases and the J gene lost 6 bases, with 15 bases spanning the gap. The V gene's germline CDR1 is MGHRA and CDR2 YSYEKL. The CDR3 has 15 residues. CDR3 sequence (DNA): TGCGCCAGCAGCCCACCGGGACTTAGTTCCGGGGAGCTGTTTTTT. It specifies CASSPPGLSSGELFF.

CDR3 coding DNA: TGTGCCAGCGCGCGGGACAGCCAAGAGACCCAGTACTTC. Translation: CASARDSQETQYF. This sequence joins TRBV6-5 and TRBJ2-5; a possible D gene is TRBD1 (7 bases). Germline CDR1 and CDR2: MNHEY and SVGAGI. The CDR3 is 13 amino acids. With 8 bases removed from V and 1 base from J, the gap between germline ends came to 11 bases.

This rearrangement joins TRBV19 to TRBJ1-5; the match to TRBD1 covers 10 bases. The V segment lost 6 bases and the J segment 5 bases; nucleotides outside the gene matches: 7. This CDR3 is 15 amino acids long. Germline V gene sequence: CDR1 LNHDA, CDR2 SQIVND (reference sequence). The CDR3 sequence: CASRQGQGPHQPQHF. The CDR3 DNA follows: TGTGCCAGTAGACAGGGACAGGGGCCCCATCAGCCCCAGCATTTT.